What follows are 20 T cell receptor beta chains derived from one specimen sequenced in a study of shared clonotypes between healthy human individuals (dated by TCRdb to 2019 to 2021). The library was obtained by the immunoSEQ multiplex PCR assay. The table was pulled from immuneACCESS by TCRdb, which kept in-frame rearrangements only. Such tables lose some clones; where checked, under half of the loss comes from unresolved V genes, and the rest has no known cause. For this sample the table gives 550,000 to 750,000 clones, of which 90% to 95% were detected only once. In total, the top ten clones hold 24% of the sample. CD8 naive samples were CD45RO-negative cells positively selected for CCR7, giving a CD45RA+CCR7+ population that excluded TemRA cells. Specimen: naive CD8+ T cells sorted from blood. The cell subset or site label, read with the paper, signifies: CD45RA+CCR7+. Every receptor here comes from a man aged 30 to 45 in good health.

The chain employs TRBV5-1 and TRBJ1-1, with D uncertain. Deletions cut 1 base from V and 0 bases from J, with 7 bases between. Germline CDR1 reads SGHRS; CDR2 reads YFSETQ. The CDR3 sequence is 14 residues long. CDR3 loop: CASSLQEMNTEAFF. CDR3 sequence (DNA): TGCGCCAGCAGCTTGCAGGAAATGAACACTGAAGCTTTCTTT. The full variable domain, rest sourced from reference TRBV5-1 and TRBJ1-1, is KAGVTQTPRYLIKTRGQQVTLSCSPISGHRSVSWYQQTPGQGLQFLFEYFSETQRNKGNFPGRFSGRQFSNSRSEMNVSTLELGDSALYLCASSLQEMNTEAFFGQGTRLTVV.

V is TRBV7-8 and J is TRBJ1-1; D is undetermined. Germline values: CDR1 SGHVS, CDR2 FQNEAQ. This CDR3 has 15 residues. The V gene lost 1 base and the J gene lost 0 bases, with 9 bases spanning the gap. Written as DNA, the CDR3 is TGTGCCAGCAGCTTAGGAGGGTGGATGAACACTGAAGCTTTCTTT. As protein: CASSLGGWMNTEAFF. The whole variable domain, filled in from reference TRBV7-8 and TRBJ1-1, reads GAGVSQSPRYKVAKRGQDVALRCDPISGHVSLFWYQQALGQGPEFLTYFQNEAQLDKSGLPSDRFFAERPEGSVSTLKIQRTQQEDSAVYLCASSLGGWMNTEAFFGQGTRLTVV.

The gene calls are TRBV9 and TRBJ1-5, with 7 bases identical to TRBD1. The trim removed 2 bases at V and 3 bases at J, leaving 5 bases unmatched. The CDR3 has 15 residues. In germline, CDR1 is SGDLS, CDR2 YYNGEE. The CDR3 here is CASSVSGQSNQPQHF. As DNA, the CDR3 is TGTGCCAGCAGCGTCTCGGGACAGTCCAATCAGCCCCAGCATTTT.

This chain links TRBV7-9 with TRBJ2-7, with 8 bases matching TRBD2. This CDR3 comprises 17 residues. Germline CDR1 is SEHNR and CDR2 is FQNEAQ (reference sequence). J was trimmed by 6 bases and V by 2 bases; bases with no gene match: 15. The DNA of the CDR3 is TGTGCCAGCAGCTTAACTTCAGCGGGAGAGAGATCAGGCGAGCAGTACTTC. Its protein product is CASSLTSAGERSGEQYF.

The V call is TRBV10-3, the J call TRBJ1-1, with 9 bases matching TRBD1. The V gene's germline CDR1 is ENHRY and CDR2 SYGVKD. V was clipped by 6 bases and J by 0 bases; unmatched bases: 5. This CDR3 comprises 15 residues. The CDR3 loop is CAIREQGALNTEAFF. The CDR3 region has the DNA TGTGCCATCAGGGAACAGGGGGCACTGAACACTGAAGCTTTCTTT.

The chain combines TRBV18 with TRBJ2-7, with 9 bases that match TRBD2. V was pared by 5 bases and J by 3 bases, with 5 bases of the junction left unmatched. CDR1 is KGHSH and CDR2 is LQKENI in the germline V gene. There are 14 residues in the CDR3. CDR3 region: CASSEGLAYYEQYF. The CDR3 coding sequence is TGTGCCAGCTCAGAGGGACTAGCATACTACGAGCAGTACTTC.

Comment on this clone: Different DNA sequences within this sample yield the same CDR3. The gene calls are TRBV27 and TRBJ2-7, with TRBD1 matching 11 bases. V lost 4 bases, J lost 2 bases, and 1 base stayed unmatched. The CDR3 totals 14 residues. Germline V lookup: CDR1 MNHEY, CDR2 SMNVEV (reference sequence). As DNA, the CDR3 is TGTGCCAGCAGTTGGGGACAGGGGGCCTACGAGCAGTACTTC. Translation: CASSWGQGAYEQYF.

The chain is built from TRBV4-3 and TRBJ2-1, with D maybe TRBD2 (6 bases). There are 16 residues in the CDR3. Germline V gene lookup returns CDR1 LGHNA and CDR2 YSLEER. Trimming took 0 bases from V and 2 from J, leaving 11 bases between them. CDR3 bases: TGCGCCAGCAGCCAAGATGAGGCGGGGACCTACAATGAGCAGTTCTTC. As protein: CASSQDEAGTYNEQFF.

CDR3 protein: CASSSGPIREQYF. CDR3 coding DNA: TGTGCCAGCAGCTCCGGACCAATACGAGAGCAGTACTTC. This chain uses TRBV7-9 with TRBJ2-7; D is uncertain. Per the germline V gene, CDR1 is SEHNR and CDR2 is FQNEAQ (reference sequence). V gave up 4 bases and J gave up 7 bases, with 14 bases separating them. CDR3 length: 13 residues.

J is TRBJ2-7 and V is TRBV5-4; D may be TRBD2 (6 bases). The germline V gene encodes CDR1 SGHNT and CDR2 YYREEE (reference sequence). The CDR3 sequence is 13 residues long. The ends were cut back, 4 bases at V and 3 bases at J, with 11 bases in the middle. CDR3 protein: CASSPGTHYEQYF. The CDR3 coding sequence is TGTGCCAGCAGCCCCGGGACTCACTACGAGCAGTACTTC.

The chain has TRBV29-1 and TRBJ2-2, with TRBD2 matching over 9 bases. CDR1 and CDR2 (germline): SQVTM, ANQGSEA. The V gene end was trimmed by 2 bases and the J gene end by 7 bases; junction bases not matched to a gene: 5. CDR3 length: 14 amino acids. CDR3 sequence (DNA): TGCAGCGTTGAAATAGCGGGAGTAGGCGGGGAGCTGTTTTTT. This encodes CSVEIAGVGGELFF.

The V and J genes are TRBV27 and TRBJ2-2; D is unclear. Germline V CDR1 and CDR2: MNHEY, SMNVEV (reference sequence). V was clipped by 1 base and J by 1 base, with 4 bases between them. CDR3 length equals 14 residues. CDR3: CASSLFMNTGELFF. The CDR3 DNA follows: TGTGCCAGCAGTTTATTTATGAACACCGGGGAGCTGTTTTTT.

Points on this clone: The identical CDR3 is also encoded by other nucleotide sequences in the sample. The gene calls are TRBV7-9 and TRBJ2-6; unclear D gene. The length of the CDR3 is 13 residues. Trimming took 3 bases from V and 4 from J, leaving 4 bases between them. CDR1 is SEHNR, CDR2 FQNEAQ, per germline (reference sequence). CDR3 in amino acids: CASSLTGANVLTF. CDR3 DNA: TGTGCCAGCAGCTTGACAGGGGCCAACGTCCTGACTTTC.

The chain is built from TRBV5-1 and TRBJ2-7; D not certain. The CDR3 loop spans 13 amino acids. Per the germline V gene, CDR1 is SGHRS and CDR2 is YFSETQ. Between the trimmed V and J ends, which lost 0 bases and 3 bases, there was a span of 7 bases. The CDR3 DNA reads as TGCGCCAGCAGCTTGGGGGAAGGCTACGAGCAGTACTTC. Translating it yields CASSLGEGYEQYF.

V usage is TRBV19 and J usage is TRBJ2-4; D remains ambiguous. This CDR3 contains 16 residues. V was pared by 4 bases and J by 0 bases, with 13 bases between. Germline CDR1 and CDR2: LNHDA and SQIVND (reference sequence). For the CDR3, the DNA is TGTGCCAGTAGTACCCTATCCAGTGGAGCCAAAAACATTCAGTACTTC. Translating gives CASSTLSSGAKNIQYF.

The chain joins TRBV18 to TRBJ2-5; 9 nucleotides match TRBD2. V lost 3 bases to trimming and J lost 5 bases; unmatched junction nucleotides: 13. This CDR3 contains 17 residues. Germline CDR1 KGHSH, CDR2 LQKENI. CDR3 protein: CASSPGVAGVVSETQYF. CDR3 nucleotide sequence: TGTGCCAGCTCACCGGGTGTAGCGGGAGTAGTGTCGGAGACCCAGTACTTC.

In DNA, the CDR3 is TGTGCCAGCAGTTCGGATGAAGGCAATGAGCAGTTCTTC. Protein: CASSSDEGNEQFF. The chain combines TRBV27 with TRBJ2-1; unclear D gene. The CDR3 loop spans 13 amino acids. The V end was cut by 4 bases, the J end by 6 bases, with 10 bases between. The germline CDR1 and CDR2 sequences are MNHEY and SMNVEV (reference sequence).

The J gene is TRBJ1-1, the V gene TRBV7-9; no reliable D call. The germline V gene encodes CDR1 SEHNR and CDR2 FQNEAQ (reference sequence). The length of the CDR3 is 13 residues. V was shortened by 5 bases and J by 11 bases, with 18 bases between the two germline ends. The CDR3 loop is CASSPQTGPGAFF. The DNA for the CDR3 is TGTGCCAGCAGCCCGCAGACCGGTCCTGGGGCTTTCTTT.

The chain uses TRBV19 and TRBJ2-7; 9 bases map to TRBD2. Germline CDR1 and CDR2: LNHDA and SQIVND (reference sequence). CDR3 length: 14 residues. The V and J ends lost 4 bases and 2 bases, in that order; junction bases with no gene match: 3. The CDR3 sequence: CASSRSSGTYEQYF. The DNA of the CDR3 is TGTGCCAGTAGTAGGTCTAGCGGGACCTACGAGCAGTACTTC.

The chain employs TRBV28 and TRBJ2-7; possibly TRBD2 for D (6 bases). V was pared by 11 bases and J by 1 base, with 18 bases between. CDR3 length: 14 amino acids. Germline V CDR1 and CDR2: MDHEN, SYDVKM. CDR3 loop: CACERGSLSYEQYF. The CDR3 coding sequence is TGTGCCTGTGAACGGGGGTCGCTATCCTACGAGCAGTACTTC.